Listed below are T cell receptor beta chains from one sample, sequenced in a study of tumor-infiltrating lymphocytes in oesophageal squamous cell carcinoma. TCRdb re-analysed the PCR reads in MiXCR, keeping a single row per CDR3 protein. The sample lists about 24,000 distinct CDR3 sequences; around 40% were seen once. Sequencing input: esophageal tumor tissue. The source is a male donor with esophageal squamous cell carcinoma. Each CDR3 is given with its conserved first and last residue. Each record gives: clone size, J gene, D gene, V gene, CDR3 protein, CDR3 DNA. D genes are given only for firm matches. A clone size is listed for some rows: how often the clone was seen (once, few, many), or a class if it is expanded.

size: .
J: TRBJ2-7
D: TRBD2
V: TRBV5-1
CDR3: CASSTTSGGNEQYF
DNA: TGCGCCAGCAGCACGACTAGCGGGGGAAACGAGCAGTACTTC

size: many
J: TRBJ2-1
D: .
V: TRBV7-3
CDR3: CASSLTSQGYNEQFF
DNA: TGTGCCAGCAGCTTAACGTCTCAAGGCTACAATGAGCAGTTCTTC

size: .
J: TRBJ1-1
D: .
V: TRBV20-1
CDR3: CSAETRTGEAFF
DNA: TGCAGTGCCGAGACACGAACTGGTGAAGCTTTCTTT

size: .
J: TRBJ1-2
D: TRBD1
V: TRBV6-1
CDR3: CASREWTGANYGYTF
DNA: TGTGCCAGCAGGGAGTGGACAGGGGCCAACTATGGCTACACCTTC

size: many
J: TRBJ1-1
D: .
V: TRBV11-2
CDR3: CASNRGIWGTEAFF
DNA: TGTGCCAGCAACAGAGGGATCTGGGGGACTGAAGCTTTCTTT

size: .
J: TRBJ2-5
D: .
V: TRBV6-6
CDR3: CASSRLVGITYNEQYF
DNA: TGTGCCAGCAGTCGCTTGGTAGGGATCACCTACAATGAGCAGTACTTC

size: few
J: TRBJ2-3
D: .
V: TRBV2
CDR3: CASSERPRGTDTQYF
DNA: TGTGCCAGCAGTGAAAGGCCCAGGGGCACAGATACGCAGTATTTT

size: few
J: TRBJ2-3
D: .
V: TRBV6-5
CDR3: CASSYSRTGGRDTQYF
DNA: TGTGCCAGCAGTTACTCGAGGACAGGAGGGAGGGATACGCAGTATTTT

size: few
J: TRBJ2-5
D: TRBD2
V: TRBV7-8
CDR3: CASSYRTGTSSIF
DNA: TGTGCCAGCAGCTACCGAACCGGGACTAGCAGTATCTTC

size: .
J: TRBJ2-6
D: .
V: TRBV6-1
CDR3: CASSVGTPGANVLTF
DNA: TGTGCCAGCAGCGTAGGGACACCTGGGGCCAACGTCCTGACTTTC

size: .
J: TRBJ2-1
D: .
V: TRBV20-1
CDR3: CSATRIAAYNEQFF
DNA: TGCAGTGCTACCCGAATAGCCGCCTACAATGAGCAGTTCTTC